Below, 22 T cell receptor beta chains from the same sample are listed, as sequenced in a study of blood T cell repertoires in COVID-19 (dated by TCRdb to about 2020). The method behind the library was the immunoSEQ multiplex PCR assay. TCRdb re-hosts the immuneACCESS table, in-frame sequences only. Its copies lack some clones; in the studies checked, an unresolved V gene accounts for under half of them, and the cause for the rest is not known. This sample is represented by approximately 240,000 clones; around 85% of them were singletons. The biggest ten clones account for over 3% of the sample. Sequencing was carried out using peripheral blood. The origin of the receptors is a middle-aged woman with active or convalescent COVID-19.

The chain carries TRBV7-9 and TRBJ1-1; the D is unclear. Deletions cut 5 bases from V and 0 bases from J, with 16 bases between. In germline, CDR1 is SEHNR, CDR2 FQNEAQ (reference sequence). There are 16 residues in the CDR3. The CDR3 sequence: CASSPPRSGVNTEAFF. CDR3 coding DNA: TGTGCCAGCAGCCCGCCGAGAAGCGGGGTGAACACTGAAGCTTTCTTT.

This clone was seen only a few times. The V gene is TRBV7-3, the J gene TRBJ2-1; 9 nucleotides agree with TRBD1. Unmatched junction bases numbered 8, after V lost 5 bases and J lost 12 bases. Per germline, CDR1 SGHTA and CDR2 FQGTGA. The length of the CDR3 is 13 residues. The CDR3 reads CASSPGTGSLQFF. The CDR3 DNA reads as TGTGCCAGCAGCCCCGGGACAGGGAGCTTGCAGTTCTTC.

The V call is TRBV13, the J call TRBJ2-2, with 13 nucleotides matching TRBD2. V trimming: 5 bases; J trimming: 1 base; junction bases outside the gene matches: 4. The germline gives CDR1 PRHDT, CDR2 FYEKMQ (reference sequence). The length of the CDR3 is 17 residues. CDR3 amino acids: CASSRTSGGRNTGELFF. As DNA, the CDR3 is TGTGCCAGCAGCCGGACTAGCGGGGGCAGGAACACCGGGGAGCTGTTTTTT.

V usage is TRBV27 and J usage is TRBJ2-3, with a possible D match to TRBD2 (6 bases). CDR1 MNHEY and CDR2 SMNVEV come from the germline V gene (reference sequence). This CDR3 has 13 amino acids. Trimming removed 3 bases at V and 10 bases at J, with 14 bases between. This chain's CDR3 is CASSFLTGEPQYF. The CDR3 nucleotides read TGTGCCAGCAGTTTTTTGACGGGGGAGCCGCAGTATTTT.

V is TRBV29-1 and J is TRBJ1-2; 10 bases align to TRBD1. CDR3 length: 13 residues. From germline, CDR1 is SQVTM and CDR2 ANQGSEA. V shed 8 bases, J shed 4 bases, and the junction held 7 bases outside the gene matches. The DNA of the CDR3 is TGCAGCACGGAGGGACAGGGGACCTATGGCTACACCTTC. Protein product: CSTEGQGTYGYTF.

V usage is TRBV7-6 and J usage is TRBJ2-5; 9 bases are a match to TRBD1. V lost 5 bases, J lost 2 bases, and 9 bases stayed unmatched. Germline V lookup: CDR1 SGHVS, CDR2 FNYEAQ. This CDR3 is built from 16 residues. CDR3 in amino acids: CASSLTGTGFQETQYF. Written as DNA, the CDR3 is TGTGCCAGCAGCCTAACCGGGACAGGGTTTCAAGAGACCCAGTACTTC.

V and J are TRBV19 and TRBJ2-6; weak D call: TRBD1 (5 bases). The V end lost 7 bases, the J end lost 4 bases, and 14 bases lay between the germline ends. Germline CDR1 LNHDA, CDR2 SQIVND (reference sequence). This CDR3 is built from 15 residues. CDR3 sequence reads: CASTRQPAGANVLTF. The CDR3 nucleotides read TGTGCCAGTACCAGACAGCCTGCCGGGGCCAACGTCCTGACTTTC.

The J gene is TRBJ1-4, the V gene TRBV6-1; no reliable D call. Germline V gene lookup returns CDR1 MNHNS and CDR2 SASEGT. The length of the CDR3 is 16 residues. The V gene lost 4 bases and the J gene lost 4 bases, with 16 bases spanning the gap. CDR3 sequence: CASSAEPTGSNEKLFF. For the CDR3, the DNA is TGTGCCAGCAGTGCCGAGCCGACGGGAAGTAATGAAAAACTGTTTTTT.

This clone was counted at least ten times. This chain connects TRBV7-9 to TRBJ1-5, with D unresolved. Germline V gene lookup returns CDR1 SEHNR and CDR2 FQNEAQ (reference sequence). The CDR3 is made up of 14 amino acids. The V and J ends lost 3 bases and 6 bases respectively, with 12 bases between them. CDR3 nucleotide sequence: TGTGCCAGCAGCTTCCCAGGTTTCGGTCAGCCCCAGCATTTT. This codes for CASSFPGFGQPQHF. The full variable domain, completed using reference TRBV7-9 and TRBJ1-5, is DTGVSQNPRHKITKRGQNVTFRCDPISEHNRLYWYRQTLGQGPEFLTYFQNEAQLEKSRLLSDRFSAERPKGSFSTLEIQRTEQGDSAMYLCASSFPGFGQPQHFGDGTRLSIL.

The genes are TRBV19 and TRBJ2-2; 8 bases line up with TRBD1. The germline V gene encodes CDR1 LNHDA and CDR2 SQIVND (reference sequence). The CDR3 extends over 16 amino acids. Germline trimming cut 2 bases from V and 6 bases from J; bases unmatched to any gene: 8. This CDR3 reads CASSIWVGQAPGELFF. CDR3 in DNA: TGTGCCAGTAGTATATGGGTGGGACAGGCGCCCGGGGAGCTGTTTTTT.

The rearrangement joins TRBV19 to TRBJ2-1, with a tentative D call TRBD2 (6 bases). CDR1 LNHDA and CDR2 SQIVND come from the germline V gene (reference sequence). The CDR3 sequence is 15 residues long. Between the trimmed V and J ends, which lost 5 bases and 0 bases, there was a span of 11 bases. The CDR3 bases are TGTGCCAGTAGTGAGGACGGGAGCTCCTACAATGAGCAGTTCTTC. Translation gives CASSEDGSSYNEQFF.

This clone was observed a single time. This chain links TRBV3-1 (or the pseudogene TRBV3-2) with TRBJ2-1; unclear D gene. This CDR3 spans 11 amino acids. From germline, CDR1 is LGHDT and CDR2 YNNKEL (reference sequence). The V gene lost 0 bases and the J gene lost 13 bases, with 7 bases spanning the gap. CDR3 in DNA: TGTGCCAGCAGCCAAGACAGTATCCAGTTCTTC. It yields the protein CASSQDSIQFF.

The chain combines TRBV19 with TRBJ1-5; possibly TRBD1 for D (5 bases). Trimming cost V 8 bases and J 7 bases, with 9 bases left between them. CDR1 and CDR2 from the germline V gene are LNHDA and SQIVND (reference sequence). The CDR3 loop spans 11 amino acids. The CDR3 DNA reads as TGTGCCAGTGCTCGGGGGCAGCCCCAGCATTTT. Translation gives CASARGQPQHF.

The V and J genes are TRBV5-4 and TRBJ2-3; D is uncertain. Trimming removed 4 bases at V and 5 bases at J, with 14 bases between. Germline lookup yields CDR1 SGHNT and CDR2 YYREEE (reference sequence). The CDR3 spans 14 residues. The CDR3 DNA follows: TGTGCCAGCAGCCTTACGACTGTAGGAGATACGCAGTATTTT. Amino acids: CASSLTTVGDTQYF.

This clone was seen more than once but under ten times. The chain employs TRBV3-1 (or the pseudogene TRBV3-2) and TRBJ2-7; D is ambiguous. Per the germline V gene, CDR1 is LGHDT and CDR2 is YNNKEL (reference sequence). This CDR3 comprises 16 residues. Trimming stripped 0 bases from V and 0 bases from J, with 12 bases between. The CDR3 nucleotides read TGTGCCAGCAGCCAAGATGTGCGGTCCAGCTCCTACGAGCAGTACGTC. It codes for CASSQDVRSSSYEQYV.

The V gene is TRBV6-1, the J gene TRBJ1-2, with D unclear. The germline gives CDR1 MNHNS, CDR2 SASEGT. V was clipped by 0 bases and J by 1 base, with 6 bases between them. This CDR3 is 14 amino acids long. The DNA of the CDR3 is TGTGCCAGCAGTGAAGCGGCCAGTAACTATGGCTACACCTTC. Translation: CASSEAASNYGYTF.

V is TRBV19 and J is TRBJ1-2; D is ambiguous. The germline V gene encodes CDR1 LNHDA and CDR2 SQIVND (reference sequence). The V and J ends lost 4 bases and 4 bases respectively, with 19 bases between them. The CDR3 length is 16 residues. CDR3 in amino acids: CASSTRTKPTSYGYTF. DNA for the CDR3: TGTGCCAGTAGTACACGAACTAAACCCACAAGCTATGGCTACACCTTC.

This chain connects TRBV9 to TRBJ1-6; D remains unclear. Trimming cost V 2 bases and J 6 bases, with 6 bases left between them. Germline CDR1 and CDR2: SGDLS and YYNGEE. This CDR3 region has 13 residues. The CDR3 spells CASSVRGNSPLHF. The CDR3 coding sequence is TGTGCCAGCAGCGTCCGGGGTAATTCACCCCTCCACTTT.

V is TRBV28 and J is TRBJ2-5; D not resolved. Trimming cost V 6 bases and J 2 bases, with 10 bases left between them. CDR3 size: 13 residues. The germline CDR1 and CDR2 sequences are MDHEN and SYDVKM. The CDR3 sequence is CASRGAAQETQYF. The CDR3 nucleotides read TGTGCCAGCAGGGGCGCCGCACAAGAGACCCAGTACTTC.

The V call is TRBV7-9, the J call TRBJ2-2; D is possibly TRBD1 (6 bases). Germline V gene data show CDR1 as SEHNR and CDR2 as FQNEAQ (reference sequence). This CDR3 is built from 15 residues. The ends were cut back, 1 base at V and 4 bases at J, with 10 bases in the middle. The CDR3 sequence: CASSLGTASTGELFF. CDR3 DNA: TGTGCCAGCAGCTTAGGGACAGCCTCCACCGGGGAGCTGTTTTTT.

This clone was detected a few times. The chain is built from TRBV5-1 and TRBJ1-4; D possibly corresponds to TRBD1 (6 bases). This CDR3 has 15 residues. V shed 0 bases and J shed 6 bases, with 12 bases lying between them. Germline CDR1 SGHRS, CDR2 YFSETQ. The CDR3 DNA is TGCGCCAGCAGCTTGGGATATCGGACAGATGAAAAACTGTTTTTT. It is translated as CASSLGYRTDEKLFF.

This sequence joins TRBV28 and TRBJ1-6; 9 nucleotides line up with TRBD1. Germline V gene lookup returns CDR1 MDHEN and CDR2 SYDVKM. V lost 6 bases and J lost 8; bases outside the gene matches: 5. This CDR3 region has 14 residues. CDR3 amino acids: CASRAGQGYSPLHF. DNA of the CDR3: TGTGCCAGCAGGGCGGGACAGGGCTATTCACCCCTCCACTTT.